This record covers a single T cell receptor beta chain. Germline lookup yields CDR1 MNHEY and CDR2 SMNVEV (reference sequence). CDR3 length: 16 residues. Germline trimming cut 2 bases from V and 6 bases from J; bases unmatched to any gene: 9. This entry belongs to a study of shared T cell receptors in the human thymus. The assay was immunoSEQ multiplex PCR, and TCRdb's table has in-frame clones only and misses some. The table shows around 730,000 clones, with 80% to 90% occurring only once. The same sample was also used in a study of human thymus T cells. That paper states: The study used thymus tissue resected during corrective heart surgery.

Sequencing was done on a sample of thymocytes. The TCR was taken from a girl younger than two with a congenital heart defect. The chain has TRBV27 and TRBJ1-1, with TRBD1 matching over 10 bases. The CDR3 nucleotides read TGTGCCAGCAGTTTAGCGTCAGACAGGGGGCAAGCTGAAGCTTTCTTT. It specifies CASSLASDRGQAEAFF.